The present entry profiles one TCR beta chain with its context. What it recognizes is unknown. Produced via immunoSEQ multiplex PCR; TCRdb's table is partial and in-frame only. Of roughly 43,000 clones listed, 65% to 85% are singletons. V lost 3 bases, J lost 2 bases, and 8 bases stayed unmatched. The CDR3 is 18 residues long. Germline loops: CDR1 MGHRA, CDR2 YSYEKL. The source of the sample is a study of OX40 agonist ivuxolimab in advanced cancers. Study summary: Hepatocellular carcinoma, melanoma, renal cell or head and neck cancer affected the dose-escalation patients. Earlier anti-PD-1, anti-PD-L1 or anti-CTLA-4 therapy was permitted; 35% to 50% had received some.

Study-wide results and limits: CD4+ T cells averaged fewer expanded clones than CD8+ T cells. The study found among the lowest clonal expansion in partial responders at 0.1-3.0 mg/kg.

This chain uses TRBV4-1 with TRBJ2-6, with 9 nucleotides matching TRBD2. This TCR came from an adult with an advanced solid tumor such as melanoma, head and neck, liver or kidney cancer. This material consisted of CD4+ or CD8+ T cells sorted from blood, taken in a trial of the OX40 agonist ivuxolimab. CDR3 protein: CASSHYAGGPTGANVLTF. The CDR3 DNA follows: TGCGCCAGCAGCCATTACGCGGGGGGGCCTACTGGGGCCAACGTCCTGACTTTC.